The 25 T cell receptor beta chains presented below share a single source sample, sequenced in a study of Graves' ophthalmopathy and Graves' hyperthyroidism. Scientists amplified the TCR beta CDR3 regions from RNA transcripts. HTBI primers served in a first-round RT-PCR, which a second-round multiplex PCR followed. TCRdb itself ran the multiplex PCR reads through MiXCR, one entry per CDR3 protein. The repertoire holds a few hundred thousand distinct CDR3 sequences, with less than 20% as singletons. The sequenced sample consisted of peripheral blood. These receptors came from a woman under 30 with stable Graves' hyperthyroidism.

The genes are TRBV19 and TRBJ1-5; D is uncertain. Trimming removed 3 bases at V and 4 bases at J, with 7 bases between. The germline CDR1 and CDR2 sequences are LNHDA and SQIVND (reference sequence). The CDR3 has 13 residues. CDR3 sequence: CASSIRRNQPQHF. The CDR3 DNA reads TGTGCCAGTAGTATCCGTAGGAATCAGCCCCAGCATTTT.

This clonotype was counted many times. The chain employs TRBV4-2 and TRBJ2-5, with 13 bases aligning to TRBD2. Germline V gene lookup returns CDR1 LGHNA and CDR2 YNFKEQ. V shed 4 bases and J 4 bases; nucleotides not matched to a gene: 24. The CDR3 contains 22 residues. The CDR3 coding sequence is TGTGCCAGCAGCCCTTGGGGGGCCAGGGCACTAGCGGGGGGGAGTTTTGTAGAGACCCAGTACTTC. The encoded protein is CASSPWGARALAGGSFVETQYF.

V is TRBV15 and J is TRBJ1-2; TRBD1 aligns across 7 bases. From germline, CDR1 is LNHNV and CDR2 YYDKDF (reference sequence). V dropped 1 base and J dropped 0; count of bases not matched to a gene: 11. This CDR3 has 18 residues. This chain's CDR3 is CATSRAEDRSPSNYGYTF. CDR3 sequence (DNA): TGTGCCACCAGCAGAGCTGAGGACAGGAGCCCTTCTAACTATGGCTACACCTTC.

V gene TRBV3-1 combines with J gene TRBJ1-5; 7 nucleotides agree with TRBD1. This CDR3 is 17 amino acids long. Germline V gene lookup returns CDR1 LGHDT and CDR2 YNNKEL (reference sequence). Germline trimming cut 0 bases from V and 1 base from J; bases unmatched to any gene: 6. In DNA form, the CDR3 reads TGTGCCAGCAGCCAAGATCCAGGGGGTAGGAGCAATCAGCCCCAGCATTTT. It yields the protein CASSQDPGGRSNQPQHF.

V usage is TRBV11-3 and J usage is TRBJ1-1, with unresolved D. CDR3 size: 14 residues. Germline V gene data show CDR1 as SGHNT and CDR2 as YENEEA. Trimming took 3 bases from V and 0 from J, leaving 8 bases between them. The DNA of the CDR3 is TGTGCCAGCAGCTTTACCAGTTTGAACACTGAAGCTTTCTTT. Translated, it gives CASSFTSLNTEAFF.

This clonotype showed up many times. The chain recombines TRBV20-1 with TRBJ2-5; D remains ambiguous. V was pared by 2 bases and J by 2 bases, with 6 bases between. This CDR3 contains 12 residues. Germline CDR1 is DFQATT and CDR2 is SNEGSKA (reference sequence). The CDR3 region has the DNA TGCAGTGCTAGACTACCTCAAGAGACCCAGTACTTC. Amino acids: CSARLPQETQYF.

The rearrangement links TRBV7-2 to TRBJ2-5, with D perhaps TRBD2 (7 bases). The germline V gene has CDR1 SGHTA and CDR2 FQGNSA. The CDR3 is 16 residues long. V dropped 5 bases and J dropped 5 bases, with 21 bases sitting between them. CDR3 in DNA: TGTGCCAGCAGCATAAGGGGGGGGGCCACCGAGGAGACCCAGTACTTC. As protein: CASSIRGGATEETQYF.

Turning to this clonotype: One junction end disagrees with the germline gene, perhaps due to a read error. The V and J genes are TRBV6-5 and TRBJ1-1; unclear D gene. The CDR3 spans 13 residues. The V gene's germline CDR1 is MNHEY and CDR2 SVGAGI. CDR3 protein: CASSYEWYTEACF. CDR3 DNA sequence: TGTGCCAGCAGTTACGAGTGGTACACTGAAGCTTGCTTT.

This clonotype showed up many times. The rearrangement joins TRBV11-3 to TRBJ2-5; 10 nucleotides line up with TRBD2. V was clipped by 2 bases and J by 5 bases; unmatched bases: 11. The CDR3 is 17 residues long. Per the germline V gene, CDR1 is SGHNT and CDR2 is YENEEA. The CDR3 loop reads CASSLRRGLATLETQYF. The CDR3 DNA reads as TGTGCCAGCAGCTTAAGGCGGGGACTAGCGACCCTGGAGACCCAGTACTTC.

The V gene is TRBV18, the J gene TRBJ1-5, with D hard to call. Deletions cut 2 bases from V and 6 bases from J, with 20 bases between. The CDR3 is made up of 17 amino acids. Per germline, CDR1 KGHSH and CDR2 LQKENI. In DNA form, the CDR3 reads TGTGCCAGCTCACCATCGCAGACACTCTCGCGTAGTCAGCCCCAGCATTTT. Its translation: CASSPSQTLSRSQPQHF.

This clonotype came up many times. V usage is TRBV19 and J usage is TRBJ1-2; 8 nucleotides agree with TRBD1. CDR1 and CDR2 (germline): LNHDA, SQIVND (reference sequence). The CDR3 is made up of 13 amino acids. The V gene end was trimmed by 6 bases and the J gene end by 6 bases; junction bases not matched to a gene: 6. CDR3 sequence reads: CASRNDRGDGYTF. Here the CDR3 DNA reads TGTGCCAGTAGAAACGACAGGGGAGATGGCTACACCTTC. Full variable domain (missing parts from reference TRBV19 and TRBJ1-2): DGGITQSPKYLFRKEGQNVTLSCEQNLNHDAMYWYRQDPGQGLRLIYYSQIVNDFQKGDIAEGYSVSREKKESFPLTVTSAQKNPTAFYLCASRNDRGDGYTFGSGTRLTVV.

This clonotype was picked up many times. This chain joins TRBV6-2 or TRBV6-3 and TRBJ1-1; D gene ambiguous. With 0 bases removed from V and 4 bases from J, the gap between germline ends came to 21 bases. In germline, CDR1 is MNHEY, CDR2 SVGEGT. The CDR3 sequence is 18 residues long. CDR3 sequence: CASSYSKAANRPPTEAFF. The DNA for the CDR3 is TGTGCCAGCAGTTACTCGAAGGCTGCCAACCGGCCTCCCACTGAAGCTTTCTTT.

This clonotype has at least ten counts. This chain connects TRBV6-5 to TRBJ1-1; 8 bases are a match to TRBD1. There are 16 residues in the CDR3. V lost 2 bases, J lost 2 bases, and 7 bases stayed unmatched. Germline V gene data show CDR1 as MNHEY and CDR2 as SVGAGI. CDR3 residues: CASSYQQGGGNTEAFF. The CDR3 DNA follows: TGTGCCAGCAGTTACCAACAGGGGGGGGGTAACACTGAAGCTTTCTTT.

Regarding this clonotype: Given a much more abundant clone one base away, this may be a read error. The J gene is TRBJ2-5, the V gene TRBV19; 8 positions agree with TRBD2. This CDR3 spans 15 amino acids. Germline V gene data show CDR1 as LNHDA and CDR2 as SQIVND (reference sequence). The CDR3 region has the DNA TGTGCCACTAGTATTCGGGAGGGGATGGGAGAGACCCAGTACTTC. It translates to CATSIREGMGETQYF.

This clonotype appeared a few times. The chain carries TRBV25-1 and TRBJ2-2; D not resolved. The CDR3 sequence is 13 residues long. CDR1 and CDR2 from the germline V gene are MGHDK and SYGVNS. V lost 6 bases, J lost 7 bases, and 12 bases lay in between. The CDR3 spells CASSQFSFGELFF. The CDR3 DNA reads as TGTGCCAGCAGCCAATTTAGCTTCGGGGAGCTGTTTTTT.

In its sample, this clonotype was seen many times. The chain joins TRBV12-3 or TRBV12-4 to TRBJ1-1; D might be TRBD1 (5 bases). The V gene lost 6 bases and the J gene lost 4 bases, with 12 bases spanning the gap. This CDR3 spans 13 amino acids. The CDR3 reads CASSKTGSTEAFF. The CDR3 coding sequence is TGTGCCAGCAGCAAAACAGGTAGCACTGAAGCTTTCTTT.

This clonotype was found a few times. The CDR3 region is CATSDGAWGGAQHF. In DNA, the CDR3 is TGTGCCACCAGTGATGGCGCGTGGGGGGGAGCCCAGCATTTT. The gene calls are TRBV24-1 and TRBJ1-5; D perhaps matches TRBD1 (5 bases). The CDR3 extends over 14 amino acids. CDR1 and CDR2 (germline): KGHDR, SFDVKD. Trimming left V 3 bases short and J 11 bases short, with 16 bases between.

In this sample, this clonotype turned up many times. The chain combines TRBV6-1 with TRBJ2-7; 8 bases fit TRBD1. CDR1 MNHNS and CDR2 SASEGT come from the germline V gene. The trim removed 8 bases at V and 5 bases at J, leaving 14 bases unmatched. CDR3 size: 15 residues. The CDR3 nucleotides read TGTGCCAGCCGAATGACGGGGAGACAGGGGAACGAGCAGTACTTC. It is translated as CASRMTGRQGNEQYF.

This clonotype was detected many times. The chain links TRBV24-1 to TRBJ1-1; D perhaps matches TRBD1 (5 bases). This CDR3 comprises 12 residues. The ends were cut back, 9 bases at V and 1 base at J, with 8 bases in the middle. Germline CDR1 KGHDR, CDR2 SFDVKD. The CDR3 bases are TGTGCCACCCAAAGGGGGAACACTGAAGCTTTCTTT. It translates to CATQRGNTEAFF.

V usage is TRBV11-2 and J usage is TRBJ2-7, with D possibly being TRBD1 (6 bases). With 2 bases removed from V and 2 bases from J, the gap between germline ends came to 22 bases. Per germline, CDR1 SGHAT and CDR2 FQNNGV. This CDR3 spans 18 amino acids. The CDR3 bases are TGTGCCAGCAGCTTAAAGGCAGGGGCCGCGGCACTTACCTACGAGCAGTACTTC. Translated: CASSLKAGAAALTYEQYF.

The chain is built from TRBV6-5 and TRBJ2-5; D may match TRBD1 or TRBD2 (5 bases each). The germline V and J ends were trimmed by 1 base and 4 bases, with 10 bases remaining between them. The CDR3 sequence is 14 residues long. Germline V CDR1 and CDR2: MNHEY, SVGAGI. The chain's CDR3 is CASSYFGDPETQYF. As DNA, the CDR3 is TGTGCCAGCAGTTACTTCGGGGACCCAGAGACCCAGTACTTC.

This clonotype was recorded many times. The CDR3 is CASSQDYSYGYTF. The DNA of the CDR3 is TGTGCCAGCAGCCAAGATTACAGCTATGGCTACACCTTC. This chain connects TRBV14 to TRBJ1-2; D unresolved. V was trimmed by 0 bases and J by 4 bases, leaving 6 bases between them. Germline-derived CDR1 and CDR2 are SGHDN and FVKESK. This CDR3 spans 13 amino acids.

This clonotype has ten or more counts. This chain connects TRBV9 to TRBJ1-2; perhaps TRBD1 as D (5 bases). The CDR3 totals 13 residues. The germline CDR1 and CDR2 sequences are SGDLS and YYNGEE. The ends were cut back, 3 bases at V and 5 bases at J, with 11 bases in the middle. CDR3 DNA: TGTGCCAGCAGCGCCTCAACAGGATATGGCTACACCTTC. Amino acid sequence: CASSASTGYGYTF. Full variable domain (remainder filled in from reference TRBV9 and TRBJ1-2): DSGVTQTPKHLITATGQRVTLRCSPRSGDLSVYWYQQSLDQGLQFLIQYYNGEERAKGNILERFSAQQFPDLHSELNLSSLELGDSALYFCASSASTGYGYTFGSGTRLTVV.

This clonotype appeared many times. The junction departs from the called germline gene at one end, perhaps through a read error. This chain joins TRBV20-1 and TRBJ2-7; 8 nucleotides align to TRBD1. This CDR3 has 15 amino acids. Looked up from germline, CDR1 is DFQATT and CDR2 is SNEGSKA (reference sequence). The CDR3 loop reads CSARDARGLSNEQYF. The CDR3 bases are TGCAGTGCTAGAGATGCCAGGGGGCTCTCCAACGAGCAGTACTTC.

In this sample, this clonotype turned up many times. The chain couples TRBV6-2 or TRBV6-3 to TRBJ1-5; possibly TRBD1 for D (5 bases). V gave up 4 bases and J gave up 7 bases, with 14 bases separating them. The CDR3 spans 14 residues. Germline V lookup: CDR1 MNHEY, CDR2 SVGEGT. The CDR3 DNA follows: TGTGCCAGCAGTTTACAGGAGCTGCGGCAGCCCCAGCATTTT. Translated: CASSLQELRQPQHF.